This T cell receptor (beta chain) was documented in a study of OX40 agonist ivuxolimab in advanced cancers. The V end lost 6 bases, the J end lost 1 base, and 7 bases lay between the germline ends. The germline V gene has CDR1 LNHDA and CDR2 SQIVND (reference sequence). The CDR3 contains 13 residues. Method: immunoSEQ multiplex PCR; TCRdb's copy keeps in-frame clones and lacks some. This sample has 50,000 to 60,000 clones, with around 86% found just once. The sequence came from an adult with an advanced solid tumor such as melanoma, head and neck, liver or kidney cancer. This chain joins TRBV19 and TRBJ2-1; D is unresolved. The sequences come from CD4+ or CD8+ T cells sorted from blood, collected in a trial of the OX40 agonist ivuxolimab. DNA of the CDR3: TGTGCCAGTAGCGACGGGTCCTACAATGAGCAGTTCTTC. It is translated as CASSDGSYNEQFF.